Following are 27 T cell receptor beta chains from one sample sequenced in a study of T cells after yellow fever vaccination. TCRdb independently ran MiXCR on the 5' RACE reads; one entry per CDR3 protein. This sample has a few hundred thousand distinct CDR3 sequences, with approximately 4% found just once. The sequences come from PBMCs, collected 15 days after the yellow fever booster vaccination. The source of these receptors is a man between 18 and 35 years old who received the YFV17D yellow fever vaccine.

The chain recombines TRBV25-1 with TRBJ2-6; D uncertain. Germline V gene sequence: CDR1 MGHDK, CDR2 SYGVNS. The V gene lost 1 base and the J gene lost 0 bases, with 7 bases spanning the gap. This CDR3 comprises 16 residues. CDR3 coding DNA: TGTGCCAGCAGTGAATCCGGTTCCTCTGGGGCCAACGTCCTGACTTTC. Amino acid sequence: CASSESGSSGANVLTF.

This clonotype was seen at least ten times. The rearrangement uses TRBV5-1 and TRBJ2-2; the D is unclear. The CDR3 has 14 residues. The germline V gene encodes CDR1 SGHRS and CDR2 YFSETQ. The ends were cut back, 0 bases at V and 6 bases at J, with 9 bases in the middle. The chain's CDR3 is CASSLGFGPGELFF. CDR3 nucleotide sequence: TGCGCCAGCAGCTTGGGTTTTGGGCCCGGGGAGCTGTTTTTT.

The rearrangement uses TRBV28 and TRBJ2-3, with D perhaps matching TRBD1 (5 bases). CDR1 is MDHEN, CDR2 SYDVKM, per germline. This CDR3 region has 17 residues. The V gene lost 4 bases and the J gene lost 1 base, with 18 bases spanning the gap. Here the CDR3 reads CASSSPVRQGRTDTQYF. DNA for the CDR3: TGTGCCAGCAGTTCCCCTGTGAGGCAGGGCCGCACAGATACGCAGTATTTT.

This clonotype was observed many times. This chain connects TRBV12-3 or TRBV12-4 to TRBJ1-1, with no clear D. The CDR3 spans 14 residues. V was shortened by 5 bases and J by 4 bases, with 14 bases between the two germline ends. Here the CDR3 reads CASSPLGGITEAFF. The CDR3, as DNA: TGTGCCAGCAGTCCTCTGGGAGGGATCACTGAAGCTTTCTTT.

This clonotype was seen a few times. The chain uses TRBV7-9 and TRBJ2-5, with D maybe TRBD1 (5 bases). Deletions cut 10 bases from V and 8 bases from J, with 14 bases between. The germline gives CDR1 SEHNR, CDR2 FQNEAQ (reference sequence). The CDR3 loop spans 11 amino acids. DNA for the CDR3: TGTGCCACCGGGCCTCAGGGCACCCAGTACTTC. Translated: CATGPQGTQYF. The full variable domain, rest sourced from reference TRBV7-9 and TRBJ2-5, is DTGVSQNPRHKITKRGQNVTFRCDPISEHNRLYWYRQTLGQGPEFLTYFQNEAQLEKSRLLSDRFSAERPKGSFSTLEIQRTEQGDSAMYLCATGPQGTQYFGPGTRLLVL.

The gene calls are TRBV7-8 and TRBJ2-1, with a weak D call TRBD2 (5 bases). Trimming shortened V by 7 bases and J by 6 bases, and 16 bases separated the two germline ends. This CDR3 has 14 amino acids. Germline CDR1 and CDR2: SGHVS and FQNEAQ. The CDR3 nucleotides read TGTGCCAGCAAAGTAAGGTTCGGGGTCAATGAGCAGTTCTTC. Its protein product is CASKVRFGVNEQFF. Complete variable domain (other parts from reference TRBV7-8 and TRBJ2-1): GAGVSQSPRYKVAKRGQDVALRCDPISGHVSLFWYQQALGQGPEFLTYFQNEAQLDKSGLPSDRFFAERPEGSVSTLKIQRTQQEDSAVYLCASKVRFGVNEQFFGPGTRLTVL.

This clonotype showed up just a few times. The chain joins TRBV29-1 to TRBJ1-5, with D perhaps matching TRBD1 (6 bases). Looked up from germline, CDR1 is SQVTM and CDR2 is ANQGSEA. The V and J ends lost 6 bases and 2 bases respectively, with 11 bases between them. The CDR3 is 13 residues long. In DNA, the CDR3 is TGCAGCGTAAGGACAGCAGGCAATCAGCCCCAGCATTTT. Residues: CSVRTAGNQPQHF.

This clonotype has just a few counts. The chain links TRBV7-9 to TRBJ1-6; D is perhaps TRBD1 (5 bases). CDR3 length equals 17 residues. Germline-derived CDR1 and CDR2 are SEHNR and FQNEAQ (reference sequence). V gave up 1 base and J gave up 3 bases, with 13 bases separating them. CDR3 region: CASSLGTGTDYNSPLHF. The CDR3 nucleotides are TGTGCCAGCAGCTTAGGGACCGGGACGGACTATAATTCACCCCTCCACTTT.

This clonotype has ten or more counts. This sequence joins TRBV7-6 and TRBJ2-5, with D unclear. Germline CDR1 is SGHVS and CDR2 is FNYEAQ. Trimming pared 6 bases from V and 2 bases from J, leaving 13 bases between. The CDR3 consists of 14 residues. The DNA of the CDR3 is TGTGCCAGCAGGTCCATGGCTGCACAAGAGACCCAGTACTTC. It codes for CASRSMAAQETQYF.

This clonotype was detected ten times or more. The chain carries TRBV10-3 and TRBJ2-7, with D possibly matching TRBD1 (7 bases). The CDR3 extends over 13 amino acids. The V and J ends lost 8 bases and 0 bases respectively, with 11 bases between them. Looked up from germline, CDR1 is ENHRY and CDR2 is SYGVKD. The CDR3: CAIGGDSSYEQYF. CDR3 in DNA: TGTGCCATCGGAGGGGACAGCTCCTACGAGCAGTACTTC.

This clonotype was recorded many times. This chain joins TRBV6-5 and TRBJ2-7; maybe TRBD2 (6 bases). Germline CDR1 reads MNHEY; CDR2 reads SVGAGI. The ends were cut back, 6 bases at V and 7 bases at J, with 25 bases in the middle. The CDR3 loop spans 16 amino acids. CDR3 DNA: TGTGCCAGCAGCCCACTTTACCAGTCTTTACGGGGGGAGCAGTACTTC. It translates to CASSPLYQSLRGEQYF.

This clonotype showed up just a few times. The V call is TRBV29-1, the J call TRBJ2-5, with 9 bases aligning to TRBD1. Germline V CDR1 and CDR2: SQVTM, ANQGSEA. There are 15 residues in the CDR3. V was clipped by 6 bases and J by 2 bases; unmatched bases: 10. CDR3 region: CSVARDRAVQETQYF. The CDR3, as DNA: TGCAGCGTGGCCCGGGACAGGGCCGTTCAAGAGACCCAGTACTTC.

This clonotype was seen repeatedly, ten times or more. This chain links TRBV4-2 with TRBJ2-1, with D unresolved. In germline, CDR1 is LGHNA, CDR2 YNFKEQ. The CDR3 has 16 residues. Trimming cost V 0 bases and J 0 bases, with 9 bases left between them. CDR3 amino acids: CASSQDVHSSYNEQFF. CDR3 nucleotides: TGTGCCAGCAGCCAAGACGTTCATAGCTCCTACAATGAGCAGTTCTTC.

This clonotype occurred many times. The chain links TRBV7-2 to TRBJ2-2; D gene unclear. The CDR3 is made up of 14 amino acids. Germline CDR1 is SGHTA and CDR2 is FQGNSA. Trimming took 1 base from V and 2 from J, leaving 5 bases between them. CDR3: CASSLDRNTGELFF. The CDR3 coding sequence is TGTGCCAGCAGCTTAGACAGAAACACCGGGGAGCTGTTTTTT. The complete variable domain, with remaining parts taken from reference TRBV7-2 and TRBJ2-2, reads GAGVSQSPSNKVTEKGKDVELRCDPISGHTALYWYRQSLGQGLEFLIYFQGNSAPDKSGLPSDRFSAERTGGSVSTLTIQRTQQEDSAVYLCASSLDRNTGELFFGEGSRLTVL.

The chain combines TRBV7-9 with TRBJ2-3; possible D gene TRBD2, 6 bases. From germline, CDR1 is SEHNR and CDR2 FQNEAQ (reference sequence). This CDR3 spans 17 amino acids. Trimming took off 4 bases at V and 0 bases at J, with 17 bases between the two ends. The CDR3 loop is CASSSGTQYFSTDTQYF. Written as DNA, the CDR3 is TGTGCCAGCAGCTCCGGGACTCAGTACTTTAGCACAGATACGCAGTATTTT.

The chain couples TRBV2 to TRBJ2-3; D unresolved. V lost 0 bases and J lost 9, with 7 bases in between. This CDR3 comprises 12 residues. In germline, CDR1 is SNHLY, CDR2 FYNNEI. CDR3 residues: CASSEAPATQYF. The CDR3 DNA reads TGTGCCAGCAGTGAAGCCCCGGCCACGCAGTATTTT. The full variable domain, with the rest looked up from reference TRBV2 and TRBJ2-3, is EPEVTQTPSHQVTQMGQEVILRCVPISNHLYFYWYRQILGQKVEFLVSFYNNEISEKSEIFDDQFSVERPDGSNFTLKIRSTKLEDSAMYFCASSEAPATQYFGPGTRLTVL.

The chain uses TRBV10-3 and TRBJ2-1; D is unresolved. The CDR3 contains 14 residues. Trimming stripped 5 bases from V and 5 bases from J, with 13 bases between. In germline, CDR1 is ENHRY, CDR2 SYGVKD. CDR3 region: CAISLPEANNEQFF. For the CDR3, the DNA is TGTGCCATCAGTCTACCCGAAGCGAACAATGAGCAGTTCTTC.

The rearrangement uses TRBV12-3 or TRBV12-4 and TRBJ2-3; D tentatively fits TRBD1 or TRBD2 (5 bases each). Trimming stripped 6 bases from V and 0 bases from J, with 13 bases between. The CDR3 consists of 15 residues. The CDR3 DNA reads as TGTGCCAGCAGGAGCAGTGGGGGAAGCACAGATACGCAGTATTTT. Protein product: CASRSSGGSTDTQYF.

This clonotype was found many times. V is TRBV27 and J is TRBJ1-5; D possibly corresponds to TRBD1 (5 bases). Per the germline V gene, CDR1 is MNHEY and CDR2 is SMNVEV (reference sequence). The CDR3 runs to 15 residues. Trimming cost V 6 bases and J 2 bases, with 14 bases left between them. The CDR3 loop reads CASRRSLGGNQPQHF. CDR3 DNA: TGTGCCAGCAGAAGAAGCCTGGGGGGCAATCAGCCCCAGCATTTT.

This chain connects TRBV5-1 to TRBJ2-2; 8 bases map to TRBD2. From germline, CDR1 is SGHRS and CDR2 YFSETQ. With 4 bases clipped from V and 3 bases from J, the junction kept 5 bases outside the gene matches. CDR3 length: 15 residues. The CDR3 protein is CASSHGGADTGELFF. CDR3 bases: TGCGCCAGCAGCCACGGGGGGGCGGACACCGGGGAGCTGTTTTTT.

This clonotype was counted at least ten times. The chain carries TRBV12-3 or TRBV12-4 and TRBJ1-2; weak D call: TRBD1 (6 bases). The ends were cut back, 5 bases at V and 13 bases at J, with 17 bases in the middle. The CDR3 runs to 12 residues. This chain's CDR3 is CASSRQDRWSTF. The CDR3 nucleotides read TGTGCCAGCAGTCGACAGGACCGCTGGAGCACCTTC.

This clonotype was observed at least ten times. V usage is TRBV5-5 and J usage is TRBJ2-3, with D possibly called TRBD1 or TRBD2 (5 bases each). Trimming took 2 bases from V and 6 from J, leaving 19 bases between them. The CDR3 loop spans 16 amino acids. In germline, CDR1 is SGHKS, CDR2 YYEKEE (reference sequence). CDR3 in amino acids: CASSLTPRVGPDTQYF. DNA of the CDR3: TGTGCCAGCAGCTTAACCCCCCGGGTGGGACCGGATACGCAGTATTTT.

This clonotype came up a few times. The gene calls are TRBV20-1 and TRBJ2-2; D possibly corresponds to TRBD2 (5 bases). Germline V CDR1 and CDR2: DFQATT, SNEGSKA (reference sequence). V gave up 0 bases and J gave up 5 bases, with 28 bases separating them. The CDR3 covers 20 residues. This CDR3 is CSARDDVGTLPNRGTGELFF. In DNA form, the CDR3 reads TGCAGTGCTAGAGATGACGTCGGAACCCTTCCCAATCGAGGGACCGGGGAGCTGTTTTTT.

This rearrangement joins TRBV12-3 or TRBV12-4 to TRBJ1-5; 7 bases are a match to TRBD1. The J segment lost 7 bases and the V segment lost 6 bases, leaving 6 bases of the junction unmatched. This CDR3 has 13 residues. CDR3 in amino acids: CASSWDRLQPQHF. CDR3 DNA sequence: TGTGCCAGCAGCTGGGACAGACTCCAGCCCCAGCATTTT.

The chain combines TRBV9 with TRBJ2-5; 14 positions agree with TRBD2. V was pared by 4 bases and J by 5 bases, with 10 bases of the junction left unmatched. This CDR3 spans 17 amino acids. In germline, CDR1 is SGDLS, CDR2 YYNGEE. CDR3 protein: CASSPGTSGGFSETQYF. In DNA form, the CDR3 reads TGTGCCAGCAGCCCCGGGACTAGCGGGGGCTTTAGCGAGACCCAGTACTTC.

This clonotype has ten or more counts. The chain links TRBV5-1 to TRBJ2-3; the D is unclear. Deletions cut 1 base from V and 2 bases from J, with 8 bases between. CDR1 and CDR2 (germline): SGHRS, YFSETQ. The CDR3 spans 14 residues. The CDR3 spells CASSLRPSTDTQYF. CDR3 bases: TGCGCCAGCAGCTTGCGTCCATCCACAGATACGCAGTATTTT.

This clonotype has a count of ten or more. This chain connects TRBV9 to TRBJ2-1; D is uncertain. Germline CDR1 is SGDLS and CDR2 is YYNGEE. The CDR3 length is 14 residues. With 0 bases removed from V and 5 bases from J, the gap between germline ends came to 9 bases. The CDR3 loop is CASSVAGTNNEQFF. In nucleotides, the CDR3 is TGTGCCAGCAGCGTAGCTGGCACAAACAATGAGCAGTTCTTC.